The 14 T cell receptor beta chains reported below all come from one sample, sequenced in a study of blood T cell repertoires in COVID-19. Clones were read by immunoSEQ multiplex PCR, and TCRdb kept only the in-frame ones, dropping some. The profile shows some 120,000 clones, about 80% of them singletons. The sample was peripheral blood. These receptors originate from a woman aged 50 to 65 with acute or convalescent COVID-19.

CDR3 coding DNA: TGTGCCAGCAGCGCAGACAGTTATAGCAATCAGCCCCAGCATTTT. Its translation: CASSADSYSNQPQHF. The chain has TRBV7-8 and TRBJ1-5, with D perhaps TRBD1 (5 bases). The CDR3 runs to 15 residues. Trimming removed 5 bases at V and 0 bases at J, with 11 bases between. Germline V gene lookup returns CDR1 SGHVS and CDR2 FQNEAQ.

The V gene is TRBV9, the J gene TRBJ2-3; the match to TRBD2 covers 11 bases. From germline, CDR1 is SGDLS and CDR2 YYNGEE. V gave up 4 bases and J gave up 0 bases; unmatched junction bases: 7. The CDR3 runs to 17 residues. The CDR3 protein is CASSPSRLAGSTDTQYF. The CDR3 DNA reads TGTGCCAGCAGCCCGTCCCGACTAGCGGGAAGCACAGATACGCAGTATTTT.

The gene calls are TRBV28 and TRBJ1-4, with 7 bases aligning to TRBD1. The V and J ends lost 3 bases and 7 bases, in that order; junction bases with no gene match: 2. The germline V gene encodes CDR1 MDHEN and CDR2 SYDVKM. The CDR3 has 13 amino acids. DNA for the CDR3: TGTGCCAGCAGTTTGACAGGGCGTGAAAAACTGTTTTTT. Its protein is CASSLTGREKLFF.

This clone was picked up one time. V and J are TRBV15 and TRBJ2-7; perhaps TRBD1 as D (5 bases). Trimming took 7 bases from V and 2 from J, leaving 12 bases between them. The CDR3 is made up of 13 amino acids. Per the germline V gene, CDR1 is LNHNV and CDR2 is YYDKDF (reference sequence). CDR3 loop: CATNSPQAYEQYF. The CDR3 coding sequence is TGTGCCACCAACAGTCCACAGGCCTACGAGCAGTACTTC.

This clone was seen a few times. The V gene is TRBV6-5, the J gene TRBJ2-2; 12 bases match TRBD2. J gave up 4 bases and V 6 bases, and 3 bases lay outside the gene matches. Germline lookup yields CDR1 MNHEY and CDR2 SVGAGI. The CDR3 has 15 residues. This CDR3 reads CASRATSGGTGELFF. The CDR3 region has the DNA TGTGCCAGCAGGGCGACTAGCGGGGGCACCGGGGAGCTGTTTTTT.

The chain uses TRBV5-1 and TRBJ1-3; possible D gene TRBD1, 6 bases. In germline, CDR1 is SGHRS, CDR2 YFSETQ. V lost 0 bases and J lost 3, with 13 bases in between. This CDR3 comprises 16 residues. The DNA for the CDR3 is TGCGCCAGCAGCTTGGCCGGGGGGGCATATGGAAACACCATATATTTT. Translating it yields CASSLAGGAYGNTIYF.

CDR3 coding DNA: TGTGCCAGCAGCGTATTGTATGTTGGCGAAAAACTGTTTTTT. This encodes CASSVLYVGEKLFF. V and J are TRBV2 and TRBJ1-4; no firm D call. CDR1 SNHLY and CDR2 FYNNEI come from the germline V gene. CDR3 length: 14 residues. The ends were cut back, 6 bases at V and 8 bases at J, with 16 bases in the middle.

This clone was detected once. The CDR3 region is CASSQAQTGAGGYTF. The CDR3 DNA reads as TGTGCCAGCAGCCAAGCCCAAACAGGGGCGGGTGGCTACACCTTC. This sequence joins TRBV3-1 (or the pseudogene TRBV3-2) and TRBJ1-2, with TRBD1 matching over 7 bases. The length of the CDR3 is 15 residues. Germline trimming cut 1 base from V and 7 bases from J; bases unmatched to any gene: 9. The germline V gene has CDR1 LGHDT and CDR2 YNNKEL (reference sequence).

The chain carries TRBV28 and TRBJ2-7; 7 bases are a match to TRBD2. CDR1 and CDR2 from the germline V gene are MDHEN and SYDVKM. V lost 2 bases, J lost 2 bases, and 3 bases stayed unmatched. CDR3 length equals 14 residues. The CDR3 here is CASSLVAGTYEQYF. The DNA of the CDR3 is TGTGCCAGCAGTTTAGTAGCGGGTACCTACGAGCAGTACTTC. The full variable domain, in which reference TRBV28 and TRBJ2-7 provide the parts outside the CDR3, is DVKVTQSSRYLVKRTGEKVFLECVQDMDHENMFWYRQDPGLGLRLIYFSYDVKMKEKGDIPEGYSVSREKKERFSLILESASTNQTSMYLCASSLVAGTYEQYFGPGTRLTVT.

The chain recombines TRBV24-1 with TRBJ2-2; a possible D gene is TRBD1 (5 bases). CDR1 and CDR2 (germline): KGHDR, SFDVKD. The CDR3 has 15 amino acids. The V end lost 3 bases, the J end lost 3 bases, and 10 bases lay between the germline ends. In DNA form, the CDR3 reads TGTGCCACCAGTGATCAAGGGGCAGACACCGGGGAGCTGTTTTTT. It translates to CATSDQGADTGELFF.

The chain is built from TRBV5-6 and TRBJ2-6; possibly TRBD1 for D (5 bases). V was pared by 2 bases and J by 3 bases, with 18 bases between. Germline V lookup: CDR1 SGHDT, CDR2 YYEEEE. The CDR3 covers 18 residues. CDR3 DNA sequence: TGTGCCAGCAGCTTAGTCCAGGACATCTTGTATGGGGCCAACGTCCTGACTTTC. It yields the protein CASSLVQDILYGANVLTF.

This chain uses TRBV7-8 with TRBJ2-1, with D possibly matching TRBD2 (6 bases). Per germline, CDR1 SGHVS and CDR2 FQNEAQ. V lost 5 bases and J lost 12, with 17 bases in between. This CDR3 spans 13 amino acids. The DNA of the CDR3 is TGTGCCAGCAGCCCAGCCGTAGGAGCGGGGCAGTTCTTC. Its protein is CASSPAVGAGQFF.

The V and J genes are TRBV5-1 and TRBJ2-7, with 15 positions matching TRBD2. The germline CDR1 and CDR2 sequences are SGHRS and YFSETQ. V lost 4 bases, J lost 2 bases, and 7 bases stayed unmatched. CDR3 size: 17 residues. CDR3 nucleotide sequence: TGCGCCAGCAGCGGCGGGACTAGCGGGGGGTCCACCTACGAGCAGTACTTC. As protein: CASSGGTSGGSTYEQYF.

V gene TRBV19 combines with J gene TRBJ1-1; D is perhaps TRBD1 (5 bases). V was shortened by 4 bases and J by 6 bases, with 9 bases between the two germline ends. The CDR3 extends over 12 amino acids. Germline V gene sequence: CDR1 LNHDA, CDR2 SQIVND (reference sequence). The DNA for the CDR3 is TGTGCCAGTAGTACCTCAGGGCCTGAAGCTTTCTTT. It codes for CASSTSGPEAFF.